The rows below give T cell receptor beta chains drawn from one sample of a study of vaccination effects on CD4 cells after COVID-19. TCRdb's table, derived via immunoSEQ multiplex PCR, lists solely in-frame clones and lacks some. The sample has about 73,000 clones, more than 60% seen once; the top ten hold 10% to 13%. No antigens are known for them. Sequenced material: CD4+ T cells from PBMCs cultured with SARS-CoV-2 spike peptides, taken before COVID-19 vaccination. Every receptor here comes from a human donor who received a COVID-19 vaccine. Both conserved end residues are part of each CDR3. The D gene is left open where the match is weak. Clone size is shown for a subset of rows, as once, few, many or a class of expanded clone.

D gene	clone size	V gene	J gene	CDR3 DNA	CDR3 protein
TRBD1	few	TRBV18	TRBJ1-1	TGTGCCAGCTCATCCTGGACAGGGTACACTGAAGCTTTCTTT	CASSSWTGYTEAFF
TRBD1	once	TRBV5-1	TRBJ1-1	TGCGCCAGCAGCCTACAGGGACAGGGGAACACTGAAGCTTTCTTT	CASSLQGQGNTEAFF
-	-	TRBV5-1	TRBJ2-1	TGCGCCAGCAGCTTGACAGACTCCTACAATGAGCAGTTCTTC	CASSLTDSYNEQFF
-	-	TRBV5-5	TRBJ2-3	TGTGCCAGCAGCTGGACAGTTACAGATACGCAGTATTTT	CASSWTVTDTQYF
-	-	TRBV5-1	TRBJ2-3	TGCGCCAGCAGCTTGGCTCCCGGGACTTCTACTTCCACAGATACGCAGTATTTT	CASSLAPGTSTSTDTQYF
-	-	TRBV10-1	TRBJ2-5	TGCGCCAGCAGTGAGAACGGAGAGACCCAGTACTTC	CASSENGETQYF
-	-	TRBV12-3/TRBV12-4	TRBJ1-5	TGTGCCAGCAGTCTCAGCGATCAGCCCCAGCATTTT	CASSLSDQPQHF
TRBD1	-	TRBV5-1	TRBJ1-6	TGCGCCAGCAGCATCCGGGACAGGGATTCACCCCTCCACTTT	CASSIRDRDSPLHF
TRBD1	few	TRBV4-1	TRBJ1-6	TGCGCCAGCAGCCACCCACAAGGGGGCCAGTATAATTCACCCCTCCACTTT	CASSHPQGGQYNSPLHF
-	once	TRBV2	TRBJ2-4	TGTGCCAGCAGTCTCAAGGGGACCAAAAACATTCAGTACTTC	CASSLKGTKNIQYF
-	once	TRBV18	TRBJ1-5	TGTGCCAGCTCACCGGGACCGCTTAAACCCCAGCATTTT	CASSPGPLKPQHF